This section outlines one T cell receptor (beta chain) sequence together with its context. This was the immunoSEQ v3 assay. Some clones are missing from TCRdb's copy, which holds only in-frame ones; the method was immunoSEQ multiplex PCR. The sample carries 95,000 or so clones, 65% recorded once. The CDR3 is 15 amino acids. Germline CDR1 LNHNV, CDR2 YYDKDF (reference sequence). V shed 2 bases, J shed 3 bases, and the junction held 5 bases outside the gene matches. The data stem from a study of TIL therapy for anti-PD-1-resistant metastatic lung cancer. Stated time point: pre-treatment sample, taken before nivolumab and TIL therapy. Most excised metastases sampled were pleural nodules or supraclavicular lymph nodes.

This specimen consisted of tumor tissue, obtained at baseline. This clonotype originated in a person aged 25 to 80 with non-small cell lung cancer. V and J are TRBV15 and TRBJ2-5, with 8 nucleotides matching TRBD1. The CDR3 nucleotides are TGTGCCACCAGCAGATCTCACAGGGGGGAAGAGACCCAGTACTTC. Residues: CATSRSHRGEETQYF.